The next 5 T cell receptor beta chains were all read from a single sample in a study of blood T cell repertoires in COVID-19. TCRdb keeps only in-frame clones here, not all; method: immunoSEQ multiplex PCR. There are about 37,000 clones in the sample; around 84% occur only once, and under 65% lies in the top ten. The sample consisted of peripheral blood. The source of these receptors is a man between 65 and 85 years old with acute or convalescent COVID-19.

The chain has TRBV2 and TRBJ2-1; TRBD1 matches 11 bases. The length of the CDR3 is 14 residues. The J segment lost 8 bases and the V segment lost 5 bases, leaving 5 bases of the junction unmatched. The V gene's germline CDR1 is SNHLY and CDR2 FYNNEI. The CDR3 bases are TGTGCCAGCAGTAGGGACAGGGGGATCGATGAGCAGTTCTTC. Encoded protein: CASSRDRGIDEQFF. Complete variable domain (other parts from reference TRBV2 and TRBJ2-1): EPEVTQTPSHQVTQMGQEVILRCVPISNHLYFYWYRQILGQKVEFLVSFYNNEISEKSEIFDDQFSVERPDGSNFTLKIRSTKLEDSAMYFCASSRDRGIDEQFFGPGTRLTVL.

The chain joins TRBV6-6 to TRBJ2-5; a possible D gene is TRBD2 (6 bases). Germline CDR1 and CDR2: MNHNY and SVGAGI (reference sequence). The CDR3 spans 15 residues. V was clipped by 5 bases and J by 5 bases, with 18 bases between them. The CDR3 coding sequence is TGTGCCAGCAGTACTATACTAGCCGGAGGGGAGACCCAGTACTTC. Translating it yields CASSTILAGGETQYF.

V gene TRBV6-2 or TRBV6-3 combines with J gene TRBJ1-5; the D is unclear. Germline assignment: CDR1 MNHEY and CDR2 SVGEGT. V lost 4 bases, J lost 11 bases, and 18 bases lay in between. This CDR3 region has 14 residues. CDR3 in DNA: TGTGCCAGCAGTTCTCGAGGGCCCGGGCCGGCCCAGCATTTT. Protein: CASSSRGPGPAQHF.

The chain has TRBV12-3 or TRBV12-4 and TRBJ2-4; D possibly corresponds to TRBD1 (5 bases). The CDR3 sequence is 12 residues long. The V end was cut by 5 bases, the J end by 8 bases, with 10 bases between. CDR3 DNA sequence: TGTGCCAGCAGTGAGGACATTTACATTCAGTACTTC. As protein: CASSEDIYIQYF.

The chain employs TRBV27 and TRBJ2-6, with D perhaps TRBD1 (5 bases). V dropped 6 bases and J dropped 0 bases, with 12 bases sitting between them. Germline CDR1 MNHEY, CDR2 SMNVEV (reference sequence). The CDR3 is 16 residues long. The CDR3 reads CASRFTGPSGANVLTF. The CDR3 bases are TGTGCCAGCAGGTTTACAGGTCCCTCTGGGGCCAACGTCCTGACTTTC.